This T cell receptor beta chain was obtained from a study of CD8 T cells in Susac syndrome. RNA in amounts of roughly 0.5 to 1 ug was reverse transcribed with random hexamers. One entry per CDR3 protein, called by TCRdb with MiXCR from the immunoSEQ multiplex PCR reads. The data hold 210,000 or so distinct CDR3 sequences, with roughly 90% observed a single time. V lost 3 bases to trimming and J lost 1 base, with 12 bases between them. The V gene's germline CDR1 is PRHDT and CDR2 FYEKMQ (reference sequence). The CDR3 spans 15 residues. This clonotype has just one count. The sequenced material came from CD8+ T cells from PBMCs. The chain is built from TRBV13 and TRBJ1-1; D is possibly TRBD1 (6 bases). The sequence derives from a human donor with multiple sclerosis. The CDR3 here is CASSLVSGANTEAFF. In DNA form, the CDR3 reads TGTGCCAGCAGCTTGGTATCAGGGGCGAACACTGAAGCTTTCTTT. Together with reference TRBV13 and TRBJ1-1, the CDR3 gives the full variable domain: AAGVIQSPRHLIKEKRETATLKCYPIPRHDTVYWYQQGPGQDPQFLISFYEKMQSDKGSIPDRFSAQQFSDYHSELNMSSLELGDSALYFCASSLVSGANTEAFFGQGTRLTVV.